This T cell receptor (beta chain) was captured by sequencing in a study of post-analysis software for immune sequencing data. Study observations and caveats: Patients used about five TRBV segments, including TRBV5-6, TRBV5-1 and TRBV20-1, more often than controls. A significant reduction in normalized Chao1 diversity was observed in multiple sclerosis patients versus controls.

Researchers reported that TCR beta cDNA libraries carried unique molecular identifiers. T cells numbering roughly 1 to 11 million yielded cDNA molecules that totaled about 500,000. Via MiXCR, TCRdb re-called the PCR reads, giving one row per CDR3 protein. In the table there are more than 450,000 distinct CDR3 sequences, less than 40% of which are singletons. CDR1 SGHDT and CDR2 YYEEEE come from the germline V gene. Trimming shortened V by 1 base and J by 3 bases, and 5 bases separated the two germline ends. This CDR3 has 12 residues. This clonotype was seen only a few times. Its cognate antigen is unknown.

The source is a girl aged 2-17 years with multiple sclerosis. The sample comprised blood. The gene calls are TRBV5-6 and TRBJ2-7, with no clear D. The CDR3 sequence: CASSLRNYEQYF. In nucleotides, the CDR3 is TGTGCCAGCAGCTTGCGGAACTACGAGCAGTACTTC.